This T cell receptor beta chain was sequenced for a study of T cells after yellow fever vaccination. As for the study in general: Preparation used SMART-Seq v4 Ultra Low Input for the low-cell-number fractions. Notes on the study in general: Subsequent to the booster, the majority of primary-vaccination clones reappeared (around 96% CD4, approximately 90% CD8).

Trimming took 4 bases from V and 7 from J, leaving 16 bases between them. Germline V gene sequence: CDR1 DFQATT, CDR2 SNEGSKA (reference sequence). This CDR3 spans 13 amino acids. As regards this clonotype: Its antigen is not identified.

TCRdb analysed the 5' RACE reads with MiXCR anew, one entry per CDR3 protein. The data show a few hundred thousand distinct CDR3 sequences, around 16% seen once. The J gene is TRBJ1-2, the V gene TRBV20-1; no clear D gene. The sequencing used PBMCs, collected roughly 5 days after the first yellow fever vaccination. This TCR was recovered from a young man who received the YFV17D yellow fever vaccine. The CDR3 loop is CSATLYGSGGYTF. In DNA form, the CDR3 reads TGCAGTGCTACCCTATATGGCTCCGGTGGCTACACCTTC.